This TCR beta chain stems from a study of shared clonotypes between healthy human individuals. Worth noting for this clone: Its antigen is undetermined.

Using immunoSEQ multiplex PCR, the repertoire was profiled, and TCRdb retains in-frame clones only, with some absent. The sample has 450,000 to 550,000 clones, 70% to 80% seen once. General observations from the study: The study drew on few donors, limiting represented genetic and exposure-history diversity. Blood was the sole source, and tissue repertoires probably differ.

Germline V gene sequence: CDR1 MDHEN, CDR2 SYDVKM. Trimming stripped 10 bases from V and 8 bases from J, with 20 bases between. This CDR3 is 13 amino acids long. Sequencing was performed on PBMCs. The J gene is TRBJ1-2, the V gene TRBV28; weak D call: TRBD1 (5 bases). This clonotype originated in a woman between 40 and 55 years old in good health. Some clones in this sample may be carry-over from other donors' samples. The CDR3 DNA follows: TGTGCCACTCTCGCGTCAGGGCGCCGGGGCTACACCTTC. As protein: CATLASGRRGYTF.